The clone carrying this TCR beta chain was picked up a small number of times. The time point: sample taken at primary tumor resection. Whole RNA was taken from tumor, nontumor lung or frozen PBMC; it was then sequenced unsorted. The data are from a study of spatial heterogeneity in lung cancer. Individually, TCR cDNA molecules were each labelled with a unique molecular identifier. MiXCR, applied by TCRdb to the 5' RACE reads, yields one record per CDR3 protein. Among some 70,000 distinct CDR3 sequences listed, roughly 13% were seen once. The CDR3 runs to 12 residues. Looked up from germline, CDR1 is SGHTA and CDR2 is FQGNSA. Trimming at V came to 5 bases and at J to 9 bases, leaving 5 bases not matched to a gene.

The chain is built from TRBV7-2 and TRBJ2-3; 7 bases are a match to TRBD1. The source material was PBMCs, sampled at surgery. The receptor was isolated from a male donor with early-stage non-small cell lung cancer. The CDR3 here is CASSKTGITQYF. The CDR3 DNA is TGTGCCAGCAGCAAGACAGGGATAACGCAGTATTTT. Full variable domain (remainder filled in from reference TRBV7-2 and TRBJ2-3): GAGVSQSPSNKVTEKGKDVELRCDPISGHTALYWYRQSLGQGLEFLIYFQGNSAPDKSGLPSDRFSAERTGGSVSTLTIQRTQQEDSAVYLCASSKTGITQYFGPGTRLTVL.